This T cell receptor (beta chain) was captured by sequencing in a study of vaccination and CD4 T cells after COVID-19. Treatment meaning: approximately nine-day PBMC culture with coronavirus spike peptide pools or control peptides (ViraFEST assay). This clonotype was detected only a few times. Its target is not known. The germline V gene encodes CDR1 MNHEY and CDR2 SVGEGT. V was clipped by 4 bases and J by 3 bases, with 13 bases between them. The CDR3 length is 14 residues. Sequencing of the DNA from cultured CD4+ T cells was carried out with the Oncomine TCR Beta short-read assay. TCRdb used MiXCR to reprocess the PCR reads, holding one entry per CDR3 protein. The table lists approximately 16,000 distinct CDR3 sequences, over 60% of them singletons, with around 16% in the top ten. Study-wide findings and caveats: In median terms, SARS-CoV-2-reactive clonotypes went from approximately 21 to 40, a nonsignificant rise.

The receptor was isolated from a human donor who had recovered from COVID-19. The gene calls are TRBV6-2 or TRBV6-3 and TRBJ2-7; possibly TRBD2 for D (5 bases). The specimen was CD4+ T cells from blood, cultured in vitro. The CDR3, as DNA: TGTGCCAGCAGTTCCGGTGCGGACTTCTACGAGCAGTACTTC. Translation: CASSSGADFYEQYF.